Here is one TCR beta chain with its context. The junction departs from germline at one end; a sequencing error may be responsible. CDR1 and CDR2 (germline): LGHDT, YNNKEL (reference sequence). This CDR3 has 10 residues. This record belongs to a study of blood T cell repertoires in COVID-19. Study background: Material from acute and convalescent COVID-19 was sourced from the United States, Italy and Spain. T cells, B-cell-depleted T cells, or PBMCs supplied cDNA or gDNA.

Per the original methods: Researchers report that nucleated cell counts were estimated from reference gene primer amplification. The assay was immunoSEQ multiplex PCR, and TCRdb's table has in-frame clones only and misses some. V and J calls and clone size are those listed in that table; D and trimming were worked out from the DNA. This sample has about 230,000 clones, with approximately 82% found just once. Material: peripheral blood. V is TRBV3-1 (or the pseudogene TRBV3-2) and J is TRBJ1-5, with D unclear. This clonotype originated in a woman aged 70-85 years with active or convalescent COVID-19. CDR3 sequence: CASSQDRGNF. The DNA of the CDR3 is TGTGCCAGCAGCCAAGATCGCGGGAATTTT.